This T cell receptor (beta chain) appears in the sequencing data of a study of spatial heterogeneity in lung cancer. The overall study: Detected beta-chain sequences consistently exceeded alpha-chain sequences. Unique TCR and UMI combinations averaged more than ten appearances each in raw reads.

On each TCR cDNA molecule, a unique molecular identifier was present. TCRdb re-analysed the 5' RACE reads in MiXCR, keeping a single row per CDR3 protein. The table lists some 39,000 distinct CDR3 sequences, 6.5% to 8.5% of them singletons. From germline, CDR1 is DFQATT and CDR2 SNEGSKA (reference sequence). The length of the CDR3 is 15 residues. Trimming shortened V by 4 bases and J by 3 bases, and 19 bases separated the two germline ends. This clonotype was seen a handful of times. Specified time point: sample taken at primary tumor resection. The sequenced material consisted of unsorted whole RNA from tumor, nontumor lung or frozen PBMC.

This chain links TRBV20-1 with TRBJ2-7, with D perhaps given as TRBD1 or TRBD2 (6 bases each). The sequenced sample was PBMCs, obtained at surgery. This clonotype was sampled from a female donor with early-stage non-small cell lung cancer. Here the CDR3 DNA reads TGCAGTGCTACTAGGGGGGTGGCGACCGACTACGAGCAGTACTTC. This sequence encodes CSATRGVATDYEQYF.